One TCR beta chain is described in this entry. Its antigen is still unknown. Germline assignment: CDR1 PRHDT and CDR2 FYEKMQ (reference sequence). This CDR3 is 14 amino acids long. V was pared by 4 bases and J by 7 bases, with 7 bases of the junction left unmatched. The sample comes from a study of chemoradiotherapy in HPV16-positive cancers. Study-level findings and limits: HPV-specific T cells were functionally defined from only two HPV16-positive patients.

Repertoires were generated with immunoSEQ multiplex PCR, while TCRdb's copy carries only in-frame clones and drops some. The table includes 2,500 to 3,500 clones, approximately 92% detected once. This sequence joins TRBV13 and TRBJ2-1; 7 bases match TRBD1. Sample: tumor tissue, taken from a patient who underwent chemoradiotherapy. The receptor was isolated from a human donor with HPV-associated anogenital cancer. The CDR3: CASSSGGQRNEQFF. DNA for the CDR3: TGTGCCAGCAGCTCAGGGGGACAGAGGAATGAGCAGTTCTTC.